What follows are 14 T cell receptor beta chains derived from one specimen sequenced in a study of OX40 agonist ivuxolimab in advanced cancers. The assay was immunoSEQ multiplex PCR, and TCRdb's table has in-frame clones only and misses some. The table includes some 140,000 clones, approximately 94% detected once. The sample was CD4+ or CD8+ T cells sorted from blood, taken in a trial of the OX40 agonist ivuxolimab. These receptor sequences come from an adult with an advanced solid tumor such as melanoma, head and neck, liver or kidney cancer.

Only one count was recorded for this clone. The chain uses TRBV28 and TRBJ1-3; no reliable D call. The germline V and J ends were trimmed by 6 bases and 2 bases, with 8 bases remaining between them. This CDR3 contains 13 residues. Germline values: CDR1 MDHEN, CDR2 SYDVKM. The CDR3: CASRFGAGNTIYF. The CDR3 DNA reads TGTGCCAGCAGATTTGGGGCTGGAAACACCATATATTTT. The full variable domain, rest sourced from reference TRBV28 and TRBJ1-3, is DVKVTQSSRYLVKRTGEKVFLECVQDMDHENMFWYRQDPGLGLRLIYFSYDVKMKEKGDIPEGYSVSREKKERFSLILESASTNQTSMYLCASRFGAGNTIYFGEGSWLTVV.

The table lists this clone with a count of one. V usage is TRBV9 and J usage is TRBJ2-5; 7 positions agree with TRBD2. This CDR3 has 17 amino acids. Germline CDR1 and CDR2: SGDLS and YYNGEE. V was clipped by 3 bases and J by 0 bases; unmatched bases: 11. The DNA for the CDR3 is TGTGCCAGCAGCGCCCCCCTGTTAGCGGGCCACCAAGAGACCCAGTACTTC. This encodes CASSAPLLAGHQETQYF.

The chain combines TRBV10-3 with TRBJ2-7; TRBD2 matches 12 bases. The trim removed 6 bases at V and 2 bases at J, leaving 2 bases unmatched. Germline V gives CDR1 ENHRY, CDR2 SYGVKD. This CDR3 is 14 amino acids long. The CDR3 loop is CAIRGLAGTYEQYF. CDR3 nucleotides: TGTGCCATCAGAGGACTAGCGGGGACCTACGAGCAGTACTTC.

This rearrangement joins TRBV6-1 to TRBJ2-2, with D possibly TRBD2 on 7 matching bases. The CDR3 runs to 19 residues. Deletions cut 2 bases from V and 3 bases from J, with 22 bases between. Germline CDR1 MNHNS, CDR2 SASEGT. CDR3 residues: CASSELGQKASGHTGELFF. CDR3 coding DNA: TGTGCCAGCAGTGAACTTGGACAGAAGGCTAGCGGACACACCGGGGAGCTGTTTTTT.

V gene TRBV18 combines with J gene TRBJ2-7; 16 bases are shared with TRBD2. CDR3 length: 19 amino acids. The germline CDR1 and CDR2 sequences are KGHSH and LQKENI. V lost 3 bases and J lost 0; bases outside the gene matches: 8. CDR3 sequence (DNA): TGTGCCAGCTCACCCCTACAGGGACTAGCGGGAGGGCCCTCCTACGAGCAGTACTTC. Residues: CASSPLQGLAGGPSYEQYF.

The chain has TRBV28 and TRBJ1-4, with a weak D call TRBD1 (5 bases). V was trimmed by 6 bases and J by 0 bases, leaving 14 bases between them. The CDR3 covers 16 residues. Germline CDR1 is MDHEN and CDR2 is SYDVKM. CDR3 sequence reads: CASSYGGVPTNEKLFF. The CDR3 DNA sequence: TGTGCCAGCAGCTATGGGGGGGTCCCAACTAATGAAAAACTGTTTTTT.

The chain combines TRBV5-1 with TRBJ1-2; D unresolved. V lost 1 base and J 4 bases, leaving 8 bases between the germline ends. The CDR3 is 13 amino acids. Germline V gene sequence: CDR1 SGHRS, CDR2 YFSETQ. CDR3 sequence (DNA): TGCGCCAGCAGCTTGCAGGAGCCCTATGGCTACACCTTC. Translation: CASSLQEPYGYTF.

The gene calls are TRBV2 and TRBJ2-1; possibly TRBD2 for D (6 bases). Germline lookup yields CDR1 SNHLY and CDR2 FYNNEI. The CDR3 is 12 residues long. Trimming shortened V by 9 bases and J by 8 bases, and 14 bases separated the two germline ends. CDR3 DNA sequence: TGTGCCAGTGGGAGACTAGAGGATGAGCAGTTCTTC. Amino acid sequence: CASGRLEDEQFF. The full variable domain, rest sourced from reference TRBV2 and TRBJ2-1, is EPEVTQTPSHQVTQMGQEVILRCVPISNHLYFYWYRQILGQKVEFLVSFYNNEISEKSEIFDDQFSVERPDGSNFTLKIRSTKLEDSAMYFCASGRLEDEQFFGPGTRLTVL.

The rearrangement uses TRBV7-2 and TRBJ2-7, with 7 bases aligning to TRBD1. V was clipped by 5 bases and J by 8 bases; unmatched bases: 12. Germline CDR1 SGHTA, CDR2 FQGNSA. This CDR3 contains 14 residues. In DNA form, the CDR3 reads TGTGCCAGCAGCCCTCCAGGGACAGCAAACAAGCAGTACTTC. It translates to CASSPPGTANKQYF.

CDR3 sequence reads: CASKGDAKNIQYF. The CDR3 region has the DNA TGTGCCAGTAAAGGAGATGCCAAAAACATTCAGTACTTC. The chain has TRBV27 and TRBJ2-4; no reliable D call. V was trimmed by 9 bases and J by 1 base, leaving 10 bases between them. The CDR3 has 13 residues. From germline, CDR1 is MNHEY and CDR2 SMNVEV (reference sequence).

The chain joins TRBV19 to TRBJ1-2, with D perhaps matching TRBD1 (5 bases). CDR3 length: 13 amino acids. The V gene's germline CDR1 is LNHDA and CDR2 SQIVND (reference sequence). V was shortened by 10 bases and J by 8 bases, with 20 bases between the two germline ends. The CDR3 DNA sequence: TGTGCCACCTTCCAGGGAAATGTATGGGGCTACACCTTC. This translates into CATFQGNVWGYTF.

The CDR3 loop reads CASSQGGQGKLDTIYF. CDR3 DNA: TGCGCCAGCAGCCAAGGGGGACAGGGAAAGTTAGACACCATATATTTT. J is TRBJ1-3 and V is TRBV4-3; TRBD1 matches 9 bases. Germline loops: CDR1 LGHNA, CDR2 YSLEER. CDR3 length: 16 residues. J lost 8 bases, V lost 1 base, and 9 bases had no gene match.

The V call is TRBV7-2, the J call TRBJ1-4; tentatively, D is TRBD1 (6 bases). V lost 4 bases, J lost 4 bases, and 13 bases lay in between. This CDR3 comprises 15 residues. Germline values: CDR1 SGHTA, CDR2 FQGNSA. CDR3 nucleotide sequence: TGTGCCAGCAGCTCCCAGACAGGTTTTAATGAAAAACTGTTTTTT. It translates to CASSSQTGFNEKLFF.

The gene calls are TRBV19 and TRBJ2-5, with a tentative D call TRBD1 (5 bases). Germline assignment: CDR1 LNHDA and CDR2 SQIVND (reference sequence). The CDR3 runs to 14 residues. V lost 5 bases to trimming and J lost 5 bases, with 15 bases between them. In nucleotides, the CDR3 is TGTGCCAGTAGTCGATTAGAATCAGGGGAGACCCAGTACTTC. Translating it yields CASSRLESGETQYF.